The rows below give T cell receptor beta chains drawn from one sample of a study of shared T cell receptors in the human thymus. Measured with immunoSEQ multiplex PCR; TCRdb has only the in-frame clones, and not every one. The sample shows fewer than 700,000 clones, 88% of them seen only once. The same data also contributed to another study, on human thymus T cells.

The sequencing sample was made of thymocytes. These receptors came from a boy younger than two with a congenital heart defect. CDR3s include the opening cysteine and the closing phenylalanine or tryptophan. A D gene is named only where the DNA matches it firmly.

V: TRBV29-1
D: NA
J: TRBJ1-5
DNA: TGCAGCGTTGTCCGGAGGGGTTATAGCAATCAGCCCCAGCATTTT
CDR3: CSVVRRGYSNQPQHF

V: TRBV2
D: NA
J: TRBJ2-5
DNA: TGTGCCAGCAGTGAACCCACAGGGAGGGCCGGAGAGACCCAGTACTTC
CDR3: CASSEPTGRAGETQYF

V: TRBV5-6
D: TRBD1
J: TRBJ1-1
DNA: TGTGCCAGCACGCCCTGGGACAGGGACACTGAAGCTTTCTTT
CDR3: CASTPWDRDTEAFF

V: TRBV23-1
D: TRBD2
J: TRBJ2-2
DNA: TGCGCCAGCACCTGGGTGGTCCAGCGGGACAACACCGGGGAGCTGTTTTTT
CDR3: CASTWVVQRDNTGELFF

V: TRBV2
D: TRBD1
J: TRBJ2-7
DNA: TGTGCCAGCAGTCTGGGACAGGCCCCCTACGAGCAGTACTTC
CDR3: CASSLGQAPYEQYF

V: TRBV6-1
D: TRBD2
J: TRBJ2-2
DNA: TGTGCCAGCGGCCTAGCGGGAGCCCCCGGGGAGCTGTTTTTT
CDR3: CASGLAGAPGELFF

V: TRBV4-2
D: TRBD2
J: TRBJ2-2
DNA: TGTGCCAGCAGCCAAGAGCCTCCCTACCTAGCGGGAGGGCAACATGGCACCGGGGAGCTGTTTTTT
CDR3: CASSQEPPYLAGGQHGTGELFF

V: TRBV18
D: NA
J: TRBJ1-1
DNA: TGTGCCAGCTCACCATTGACTCCACGGGACACAACTCAGACTGAAGCTTTCTTT
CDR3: CASSPLTPRDTTQTEAFF

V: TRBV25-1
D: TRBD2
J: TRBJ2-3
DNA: TGTGCCAGCAGTGATATCGGACTAGTCCCAGATACGCAGTATTTT
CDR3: CASSDIGLVPDTQYF

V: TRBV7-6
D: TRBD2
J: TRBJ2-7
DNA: TGTGCCAGCAGCTTAGGGACTAGCGGCAGCTCCTACGAGCAGTACTTC
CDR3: CASSLGTSGSSYEQYF

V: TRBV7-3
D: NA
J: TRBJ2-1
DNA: TGTGCCAGCAGCCTCGCGACTAGCTCCTACAATGAGCAGTTCTTC
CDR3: CASSLATSSYNEQFF

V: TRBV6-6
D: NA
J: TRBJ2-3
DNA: TGTGCCAGCAGTTACCTCTGCGGGGATTATCCAGATACGCAGTATTTT
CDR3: CASSYLCGDYPDTQYF

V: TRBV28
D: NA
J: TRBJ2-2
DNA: TGTGCCAGCAGGTATCATAGGGGGTACACCGGGGAGCTGTTTTTT
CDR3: CASRYHRGYTGELFF

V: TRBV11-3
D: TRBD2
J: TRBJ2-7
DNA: TGTGCCAGCAGCTTAGTCCTAGCGGGAGGAAGTGAGCAGTACTTC
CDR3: CASSLVLAGGSEQYF

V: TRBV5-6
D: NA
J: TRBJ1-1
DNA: TGTGCCAGCAGTTTTACAGGGCGCACTGAAGCTTTCTTT
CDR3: CASSFTGRTEAFF

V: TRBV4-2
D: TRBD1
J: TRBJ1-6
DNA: TGTGCCAGCAGCCAAGCGGGACAGGGCCCATTGGAGCATTATTCACCCCTCCACTTT
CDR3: CASSQAGQGPLEHYSPLHF

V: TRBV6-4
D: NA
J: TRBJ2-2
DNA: TGTGCCAGCAGTGATAACCCCTCGGGTCTAATAAACACCGGGGAGCTGTTTTTT
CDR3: CASSDNPSGLINTGELFF

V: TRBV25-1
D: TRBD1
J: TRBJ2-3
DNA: TGTGCCAGCAGTGATCGACAGGGCGGAGGCACAGATACGCAGTATTTT
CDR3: CASSDRQGGGTDTQYF

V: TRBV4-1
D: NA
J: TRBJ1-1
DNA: TGCGCCAGCAGCGTCCTACCAGGGGATTGGACTGAAGCTTTCTTT
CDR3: CASSVLPGDWTEAFF

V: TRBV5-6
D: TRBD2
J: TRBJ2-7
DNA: TGTGCCAGCAGACAGACTAGCCAGAGCTCCTACGAGCAGTACTTC
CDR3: CASRQTSQSSYEQYF

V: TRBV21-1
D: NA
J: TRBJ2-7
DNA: TGTGCCAGCAGCCCCAGAGGAGGGACAGGGCACTACGAGCAGTACTTC
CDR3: CASSPRGGTGHYEQYF

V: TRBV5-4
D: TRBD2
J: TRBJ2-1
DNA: TGTGCCAGCAGCGCGTGGGGGGGGGTATGGTACAATGAGCAGTTCTTC
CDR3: CASSAWGGVWYNEQFF